This T cell receptor (beta chain) was identified in a study of OX40 agonist ivuxolimab in advanced cancers. V was clipped by 5 bases and J by 0 bases; unmatched bases: 5. The CDR3 consists of 15 residues. CDR1 and CDR2 from the germline V gene are SGDLS and YYNGEE. Blood was sampled at baseline, cycle 4 day 1, and cycle 7 day 1. Data came from immunoSEQ multiplex PCR; TCRdb stores just in-frame clones and leaves some out. Counted here are some 35,000 clones, over 65% occurring once; the ten biggest clones make up 12%. Sample: CD4+ or CD8+ T cells sorted from blood, taken in a trial of the OX40 agonist ivuxolimab. This chain uses TRBV9 with TRBJ2-7; TRBD2 matches 10 bases. The clonotype originates from an adult with an advanced solid tumor such as melanoma, head and neck, liver or kidney cancer. Written as DNA, the CDR3 is TGTGCCAGCAGTCAAGCGGGAGGGTTCTCCTACGAGCAGTACTTC. Translating gives CASSQAGGFSYEQYF.